The clone carrying this TCR beta chain was seen only a few times. The entry originates in a study of identical twins. CDR3 length equals 11 residues. V lost 6 bases to trimming and J lost 7 bases, with 13 bases between them. In germline, CDR1 is SQVTM, CDR2 ANQGSEA. TCRdb reprocessed the 5' RACE reads via MiXCR and lists one record per CDR3 protein. The sample has 550,000 to 700,000 distinct CDR3 sequences; 20% to 25% are singletons. The data were also submitted as part of a second study, on T cells expressing NK-cell markers. That source notes: The study found these clonotypes also leading the CD3+CD56-NKG2C+ fraction in several donors.

The receptor comes from a woman aged 18-29 years in good health. J is TRBJ2-7 and V is TRBV29-1; D might be TRBD2 (5 bases). Sequenced sample: PBMCs. In DNA form, the CDR3 reads TGCAGCGTCCACCTAAAGCGGGAGCAGTACTTC. Its translation is CSVHLKREQYF.